This TCR beta chain was captured in a study of blood T cell repertoires in COVID-19. Overall study: Samples representing acute and convalescent COVID-19 were sourced from the United States, Italy and Spain.

After removal of 5 bases from V and 0 bases from J, the junction contained 8 bases not matched to a gene. Germline V gene sequence: CDR1 LNHDA, CDR2 SQIVND (reference sequence). The CDR3 length is 17 residues. The table lists this clone with a count of one. Here immunoSEQ multiplex PCR was the method, and the copy in TCRdb shows in-frame clones only, minus some. The table records 350,000 to 400,000 clones, less than 90% of them present only once. Sequencing was carried out using PBMCs or T cells enriched from blood (not recorded which). The gene calls are TRBV19 and TRBJ2-1, with 9 bases identical to TRBD2. The origin of this receptor is a woman aged 25-40 years who had recovered from COVID-19. The CDR3 sequence: CASSLASGTSSYNEQFF. The CDR3 region has the DNA TGTGCCAGTAGTCTAGCTAGCGGGACGAGCTCCTACAATGAGCAGTTCTTC.